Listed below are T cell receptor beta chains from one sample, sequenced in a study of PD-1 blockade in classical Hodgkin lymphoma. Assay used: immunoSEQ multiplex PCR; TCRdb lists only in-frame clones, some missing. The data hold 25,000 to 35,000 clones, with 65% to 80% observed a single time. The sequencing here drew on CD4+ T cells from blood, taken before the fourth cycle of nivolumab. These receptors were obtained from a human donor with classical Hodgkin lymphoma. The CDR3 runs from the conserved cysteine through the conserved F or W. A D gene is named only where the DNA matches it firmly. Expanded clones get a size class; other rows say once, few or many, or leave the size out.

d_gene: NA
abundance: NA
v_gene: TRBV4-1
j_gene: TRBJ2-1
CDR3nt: TGCGCCAGCAGCCAAGATGCGGGGGCCCCTAGGGAGCAGTTCTTC
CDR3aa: CASSQDAGAPREQFF

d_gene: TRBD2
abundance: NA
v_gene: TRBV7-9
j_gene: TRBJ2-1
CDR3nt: TGTGCCAGCAGCTTATTAGCGGGAGCCCCGGACACCGAGCAGTTCTTC
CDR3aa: CASSLLAGAPDTEQFF

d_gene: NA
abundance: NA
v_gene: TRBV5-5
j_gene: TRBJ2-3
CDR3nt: TGTGCCAGCAGCTTGGTCAGGGGCACAGATACGCAGTATTTT
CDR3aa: CASSLVRGTDTQYF

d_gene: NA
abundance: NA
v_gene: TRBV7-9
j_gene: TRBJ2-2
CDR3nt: TGTGCCAGCAGCTTAAGGCAGGCCGCGAACACCGGGGAGCTGTTTTTT
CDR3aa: CASSLRQAANTGELFF

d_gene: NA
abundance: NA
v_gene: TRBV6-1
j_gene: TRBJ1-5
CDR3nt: TGTGCCAGCAGAGTAACAGGGTGGAATCAGCCCCAGCATTTT
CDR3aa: CASRVTGWNQPQHF

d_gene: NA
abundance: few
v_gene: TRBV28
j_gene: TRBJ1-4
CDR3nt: TGTGCCAGCAGTTCGGTACAGTTTAGGGAAAAACTGTTTTTT
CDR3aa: CASSSVQFREKLFF

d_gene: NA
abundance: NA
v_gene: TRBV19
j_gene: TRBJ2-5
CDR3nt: TGTGCCAGTAGTCACAGGATTCCGGGAGAGACCCAGTACTTC
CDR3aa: CASSHRIPGETQYF

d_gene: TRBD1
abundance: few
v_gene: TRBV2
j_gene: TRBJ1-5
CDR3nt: TGTGCCAGCAGTGGAGACAGGGTCGGGAATCAGCCCCAGCATTTT
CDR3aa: CASSGDRVGNQPQHF

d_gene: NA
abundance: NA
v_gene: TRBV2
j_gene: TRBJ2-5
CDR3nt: TGTGCCAGCAATTCGGACGGTCAAGAGACCCAGTACTTC
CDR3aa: CASNSDGQETQYF

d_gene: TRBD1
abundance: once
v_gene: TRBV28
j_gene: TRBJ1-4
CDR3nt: TGTGCCAGCAGCTTTCCGGGACAGAGTGAAAAACTGTTTTTT
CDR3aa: CASSFPGQSEKLFF

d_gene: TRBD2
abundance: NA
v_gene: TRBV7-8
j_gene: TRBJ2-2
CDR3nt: TGTGCCAGCAGCCCCCGACTAGCGGGAGGGCCCAGGGACACCGGGGAGCTGTTTTTT
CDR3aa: CASSPRLAGGPRDTGELFF

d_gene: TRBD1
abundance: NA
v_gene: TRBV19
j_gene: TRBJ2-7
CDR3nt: TGTGCCAGTAGTATAGGTCGGGACAGCTACGAGCAGTACTTC
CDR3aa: CASSIGRDSYEQYF

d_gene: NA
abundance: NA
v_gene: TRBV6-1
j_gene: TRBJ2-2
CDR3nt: TGTGCCAGCATCCTTATCGGGGAGCTGTTTTTT
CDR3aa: CASILIGELFF

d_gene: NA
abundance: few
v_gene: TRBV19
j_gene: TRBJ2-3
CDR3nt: TGTGCCAGTAGTATAGGTCCAGATACGCAGTATTTT
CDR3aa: CASSIGPDTQYF

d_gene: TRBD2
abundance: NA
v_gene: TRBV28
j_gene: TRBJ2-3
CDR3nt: TGTGCCAGCAGTTTCGAGCTAGCGGTTGGCACAATGGGAGATACGCAGTATTTT
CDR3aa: CASSFELAVGTMGDTQYF

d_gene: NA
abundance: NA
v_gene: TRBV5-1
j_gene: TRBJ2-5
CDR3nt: TGCGCCAGCAGCCCCAGGGGCCTTTTCCAAGAGACCCAGTACTTC
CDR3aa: CASSPRGLFQETQYF

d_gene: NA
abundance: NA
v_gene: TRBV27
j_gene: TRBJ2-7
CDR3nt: TGTGCCAGCAGTTTATCTACGGCCTTTCCCTACGAGCAGTACTTC
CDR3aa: CASSLSTAFPYEQYF

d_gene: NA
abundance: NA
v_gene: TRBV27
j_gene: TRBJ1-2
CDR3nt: TGTGCCAGCAGACCAGGATTCCGCAACTATGGCTACACCTTC
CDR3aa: CASRPGFRNYGYTF

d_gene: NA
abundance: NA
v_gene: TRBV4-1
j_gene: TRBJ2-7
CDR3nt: TGCGCCAGCAGCCAAGACCTAGCATATTCAGGCTACGAGCAGTACTTC
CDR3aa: CASSQDLAYSGYEQYF

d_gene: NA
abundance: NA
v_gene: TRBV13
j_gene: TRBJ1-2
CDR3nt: TGTGCCAGCAGCCCGACCAACAGGGACTGGGGGTATGGCTACACCTTC
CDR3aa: CASSPTNRDWGYGYTF

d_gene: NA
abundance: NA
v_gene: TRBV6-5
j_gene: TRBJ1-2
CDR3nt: TGTGCCAGCAGTTACTCCTCCGGCAATTTCTATGGCTACACCTTC
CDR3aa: CASSYSSGNFYGYTF

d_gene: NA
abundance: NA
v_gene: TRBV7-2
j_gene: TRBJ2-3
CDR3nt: TGTGCCAGCAGCCTCCCCACGGCGACGCTTACAGATACGCAGTATTTT
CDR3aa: CASSLPTATLTDTQYF

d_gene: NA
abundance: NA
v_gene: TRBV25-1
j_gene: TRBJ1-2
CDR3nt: TGTGCCAGCAGTGGATCAACAGGGACCTATGGCTACACCTTC
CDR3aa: CASSGSTGTYGYTF

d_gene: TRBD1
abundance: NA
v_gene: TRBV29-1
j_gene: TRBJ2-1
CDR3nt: TGCAGCGGTGACAGGGGGCTTTACAATGAGCAGTTCTTC
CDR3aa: CSGDRGLYNEQFF

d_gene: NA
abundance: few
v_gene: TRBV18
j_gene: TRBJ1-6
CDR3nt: TGTGCCAGCTGCGAACTAGGACAGTATAATTCACCCCTCCACTTT
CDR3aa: CASCELGQYNSPLHF

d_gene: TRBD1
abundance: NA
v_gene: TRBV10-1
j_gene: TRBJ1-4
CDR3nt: TGCGCCAGCAGTGGCCTGACAGGGGGAAAACTGTTTTTT
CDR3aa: CASSGLTGGKLFF

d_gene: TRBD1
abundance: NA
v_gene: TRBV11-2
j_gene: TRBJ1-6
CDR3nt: TGTGCCAGCAGCGCCGACAGGGGGCGGTATAATTCACCCCTCCACTTT
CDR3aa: CASSADRGRYNSPLHF

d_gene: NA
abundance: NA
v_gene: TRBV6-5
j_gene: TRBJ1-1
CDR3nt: TGTGCCAGCAGTTACGCTACAGCGGGGAGCACTGAAGCTTTCTTT
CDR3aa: CASSYATAGSTEAFF

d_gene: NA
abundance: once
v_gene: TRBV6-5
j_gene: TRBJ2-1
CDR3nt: TGTGCCAGCCGGGGCGGGATCTACAATGAGCAGTTCTTC
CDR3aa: CASRGGIYNEQFF

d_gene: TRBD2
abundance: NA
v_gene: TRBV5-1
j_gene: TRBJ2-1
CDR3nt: TGCGCCAGCAGCCGGACTAGCGGGGGGCAGGGGGAGCAGTTCTTC
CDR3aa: CASSRTSGGQGEQFF

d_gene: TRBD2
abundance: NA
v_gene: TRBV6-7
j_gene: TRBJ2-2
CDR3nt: TGTGCCAGCATCTGTATACTTCCGGGGGGGTTGAACACCGGGGAGCTGTTTTTT
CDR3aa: CASICILPGGLNTGELFF

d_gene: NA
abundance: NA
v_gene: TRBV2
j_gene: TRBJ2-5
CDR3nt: TGTGCCAGCAGTGTAGGCCCCGAGACCCAGTACTTC
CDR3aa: CASSVGPETQYF

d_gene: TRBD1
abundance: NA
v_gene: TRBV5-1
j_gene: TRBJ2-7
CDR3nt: TGCGCCAGCAGCCCCGGACAGGGTCCCTACGAGCAGTACTTC
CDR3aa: CASSPGQGPYEQYF

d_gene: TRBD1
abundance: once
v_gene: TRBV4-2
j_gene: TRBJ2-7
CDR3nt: TGTGCCAGCAGCCAAGCGGCCCCGGGACAGGGCGCCTACGAGCAGTACTTC
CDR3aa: CASSQAAPGQGAYEQYF

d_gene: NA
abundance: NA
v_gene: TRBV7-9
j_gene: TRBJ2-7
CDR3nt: TGTGCCAGCAGCCTAACAGGTGACGAGCAGTACTTC
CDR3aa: CASSLTGDEQYF

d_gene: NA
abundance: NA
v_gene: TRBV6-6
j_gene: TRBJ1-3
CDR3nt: TGTGCCAGCTCTGGGGGCCAAGGTCCTGGAAACACCATATATTTT
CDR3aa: CASSGGQGPGNTIYF

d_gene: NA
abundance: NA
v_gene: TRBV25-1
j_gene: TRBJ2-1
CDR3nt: TGTGCCAGCAGTGACGCAGGGGCCGGTTACAATGAGCAGTTCTTC
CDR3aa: CASSDAGAGYNEQFF

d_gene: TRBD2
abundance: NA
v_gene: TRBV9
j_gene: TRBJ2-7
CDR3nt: TGTGCCAGCAGCGTAAATCCTAGCGGGCTTTACGAGCAGTACTTC
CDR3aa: CASSVNPSGLYEQYF

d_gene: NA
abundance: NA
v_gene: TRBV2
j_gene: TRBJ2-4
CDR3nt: TGTGCCAGCAGTGACTGGCGGGGGCGAGGGGACATTCAGTACTTC
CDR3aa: CASSDWRGRGDIQYF

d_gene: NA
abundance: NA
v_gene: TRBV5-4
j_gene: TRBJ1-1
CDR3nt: TGTGCCAGCAGCCCGGACGGGGGCCCGAACACTGAAGCTTTCTTT
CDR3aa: CASSPDGGPNTEAFF

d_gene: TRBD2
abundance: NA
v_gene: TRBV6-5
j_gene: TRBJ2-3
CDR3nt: TGTGCCAGTTCTATCGGGACTAGCGGCCAAGATACGCAGTATTTT
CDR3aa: CASSIGTSGQDTQYF

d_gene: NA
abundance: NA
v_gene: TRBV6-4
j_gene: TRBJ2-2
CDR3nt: TGTGCCAGCAGCCTAAGACTAGGATCGAACACCGGGGAGCTGTTTTTT
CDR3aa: CASSLRLGSNTGELFF

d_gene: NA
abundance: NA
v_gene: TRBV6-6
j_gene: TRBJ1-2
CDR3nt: TGTGCCAGCAGTAACCTGGGCTACACCTTC
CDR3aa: CASSNLGYTF

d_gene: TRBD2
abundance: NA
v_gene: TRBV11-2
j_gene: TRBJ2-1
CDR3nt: TGTGCCAGCAGATCCCCGGGACTAGCGGACTCCTACAATGAGCAGTTCTTC
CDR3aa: CASRSPGLADSYNEQFF

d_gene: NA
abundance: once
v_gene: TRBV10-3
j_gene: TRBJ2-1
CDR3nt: TGTGCCATCAGTGCCTATACAGGCGGGGATGAGCAGTTCTTC
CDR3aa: CAISAYTGGDEQFF

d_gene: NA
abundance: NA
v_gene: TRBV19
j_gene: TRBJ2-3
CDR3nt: TGTGCCAGTAGCACCTTTAAGGGAGCGGGCACAGATACGCAGTATTTT
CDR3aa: CASSTFKGAGTDTQYF

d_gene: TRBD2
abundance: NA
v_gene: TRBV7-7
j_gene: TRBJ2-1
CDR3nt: TGTGCTAGCAGCTTCGGGCTAGCGGGGGATACCTACAATGAGCAGTTCTTC
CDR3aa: CASSFGLAGDTYNEQFF

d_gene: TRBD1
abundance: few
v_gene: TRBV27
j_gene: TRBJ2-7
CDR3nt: TGTGCCAGCAGTATGCGACAGGGGGTAAGCGAGCAGTACTTC
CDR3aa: CASSMRQGVSEQYF

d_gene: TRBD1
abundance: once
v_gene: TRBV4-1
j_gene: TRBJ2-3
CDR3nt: TGCGCCAGCAGCCAAGTTAGTGGACAGGGGCCCGCGGATACGCAGTATTTT
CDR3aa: CASSQVSGQGPADTQYF

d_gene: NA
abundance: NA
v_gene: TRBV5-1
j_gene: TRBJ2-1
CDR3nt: TGCGCCAGCAGCTTGCTGTGGGATGAGCAGTTCTTC
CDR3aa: CASSLLWDEQFF

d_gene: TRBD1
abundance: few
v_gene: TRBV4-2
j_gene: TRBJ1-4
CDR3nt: TGTGCCAGCAGCCAAGACAGGGGGCAGGATGAAAAACTGTTTTTT
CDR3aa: CASSQDRGQDEKLFF

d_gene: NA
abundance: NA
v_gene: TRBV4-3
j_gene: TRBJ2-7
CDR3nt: TGCGCCAGCAGCCCCCACAGGGAAAAACCCGTGTTCGAGCAGTACTTC
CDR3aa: CASSPHREKPVFEQYF

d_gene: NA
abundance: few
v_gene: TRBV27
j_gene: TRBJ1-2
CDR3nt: TGTGCCAGCAGGGGATCCACCTATGGCTACACCTTC
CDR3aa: CASRGSTYGYTF